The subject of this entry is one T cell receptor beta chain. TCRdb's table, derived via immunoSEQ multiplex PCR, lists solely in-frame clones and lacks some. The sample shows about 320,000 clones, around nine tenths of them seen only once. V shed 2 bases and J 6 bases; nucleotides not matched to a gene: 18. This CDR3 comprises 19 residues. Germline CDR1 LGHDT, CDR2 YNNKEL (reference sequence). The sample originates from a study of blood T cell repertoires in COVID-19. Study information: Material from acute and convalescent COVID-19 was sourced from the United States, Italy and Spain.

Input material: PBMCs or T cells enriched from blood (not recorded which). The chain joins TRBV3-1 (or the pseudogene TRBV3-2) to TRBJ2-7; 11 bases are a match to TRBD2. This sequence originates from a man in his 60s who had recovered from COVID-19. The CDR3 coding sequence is TGTGCCAGCAGCCAAATTAGGTCCGGGACTAGCGGATTTCGGGGCGAGCAGTACTTC. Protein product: CASSQIRSGTSGFRGEQYF.